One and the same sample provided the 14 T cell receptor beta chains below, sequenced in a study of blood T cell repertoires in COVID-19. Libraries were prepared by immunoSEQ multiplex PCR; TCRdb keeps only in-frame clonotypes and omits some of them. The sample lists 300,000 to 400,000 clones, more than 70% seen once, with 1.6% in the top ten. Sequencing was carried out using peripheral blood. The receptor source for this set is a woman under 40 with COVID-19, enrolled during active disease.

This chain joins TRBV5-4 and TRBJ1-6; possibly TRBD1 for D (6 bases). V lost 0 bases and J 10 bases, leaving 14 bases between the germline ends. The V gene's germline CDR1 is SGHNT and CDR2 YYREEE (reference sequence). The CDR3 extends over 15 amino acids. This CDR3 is CASSLDSGQSSPLHF. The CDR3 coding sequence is TGTGCCAGCAGCTTGGACAGCGGACAGTCCTCACCCCTCCACTTT. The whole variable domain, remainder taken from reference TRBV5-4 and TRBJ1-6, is ETGVTQSPTHLIKTRGQQVTLRCSSQSGHNTVSWYQQALGQGPQFIFQYYREEENGRGNFPPRFSGLQFPNYSSELNVNALELDDSALYLCASSLDSGQSSPLHFGNGTRLTVT.

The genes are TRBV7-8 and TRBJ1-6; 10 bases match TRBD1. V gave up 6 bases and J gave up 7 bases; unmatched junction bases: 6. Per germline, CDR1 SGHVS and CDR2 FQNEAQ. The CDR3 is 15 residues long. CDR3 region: CASSYRDRGNSPLHF. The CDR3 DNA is TGTGCCAGCAGTTACCGGGACAGGGGCAATTCACCCCTCCACTTT. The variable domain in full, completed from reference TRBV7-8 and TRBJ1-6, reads GAGVSQSPRYKVAKRGQDVALRCDPISGHVSLFWYQQALGQGPEFLTYFQNEAQLDKSGLPSDRFFAERPEGSVSTLKIQRTQQEDSAVYLCASSYRDRGNSPLHFGNGTRLTVT.

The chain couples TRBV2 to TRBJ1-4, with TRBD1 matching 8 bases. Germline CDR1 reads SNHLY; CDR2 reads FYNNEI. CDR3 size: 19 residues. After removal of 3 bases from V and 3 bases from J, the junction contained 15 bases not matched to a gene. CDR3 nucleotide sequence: TGTGCCAGCAGTGATTCGACAGGGGACGGCGGGTTCGCTAATGAAAAACTGTTTTTT. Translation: CASSDSTGDGGFANEKLFF.

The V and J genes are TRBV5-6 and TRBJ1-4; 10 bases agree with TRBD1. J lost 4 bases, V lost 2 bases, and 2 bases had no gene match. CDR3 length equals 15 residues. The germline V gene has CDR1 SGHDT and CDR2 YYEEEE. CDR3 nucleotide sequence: TGTGCCAGCAGCTTACGGGACAGGGGTAATGAAAAACTGTTTTTT. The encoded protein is CASSLRDRGNEKLFF.

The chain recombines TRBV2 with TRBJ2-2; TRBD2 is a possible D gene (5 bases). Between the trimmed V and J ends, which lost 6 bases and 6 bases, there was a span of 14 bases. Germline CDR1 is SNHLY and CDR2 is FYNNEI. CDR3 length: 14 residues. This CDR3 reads CASSQRESSGELFF. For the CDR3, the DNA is TGTGCCAGCAGCCAGAGGGAGAGTTCCGGGGAGCTGTTTTTT.

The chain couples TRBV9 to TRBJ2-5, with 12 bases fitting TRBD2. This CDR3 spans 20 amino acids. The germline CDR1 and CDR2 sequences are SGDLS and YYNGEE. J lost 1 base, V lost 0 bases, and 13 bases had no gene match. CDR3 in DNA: TGTGCCAGCAGCGTAGGGGCTAGCGGGGGGGCTGTCGCTATCCAAGAGACCCAGTACTTC. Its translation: CASSVGASGGAVAIQETQYF.

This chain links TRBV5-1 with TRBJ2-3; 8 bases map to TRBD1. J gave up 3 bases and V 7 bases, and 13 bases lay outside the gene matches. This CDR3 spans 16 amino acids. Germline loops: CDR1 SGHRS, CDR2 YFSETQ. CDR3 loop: CASRAQGARSTDTQYF. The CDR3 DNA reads TGCGCCAGCCGTGCCCAGGGGGCGCGATCGACAGATACGCAGTATTTT.

This CDR3 is CASSRFTDRAYEKLFF. The CDR3 DNA reads TGTGCCAGCAGTAGGTTTACGGACAGGGCGTACGAAAAACTGTTTTTT. The chain recombines TRBV2 with TRBJ1-4, with TRBD1 matching 8 bases. V gave up 5 bases and J gave up 8 bases; unmatched junction bases: 13. There are 16 residues in the CDR3. Germline CDR1 reads SNHLY; CDR2 reads FYNNEI.

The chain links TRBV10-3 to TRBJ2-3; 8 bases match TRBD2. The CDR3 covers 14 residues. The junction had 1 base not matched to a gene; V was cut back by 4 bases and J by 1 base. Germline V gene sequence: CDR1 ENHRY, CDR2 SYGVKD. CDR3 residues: CAISGSGGTDTQYF. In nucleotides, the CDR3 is TGTGCCATCAGTGGTAGCGGGGGCACAGATACGCAGTATTTT.

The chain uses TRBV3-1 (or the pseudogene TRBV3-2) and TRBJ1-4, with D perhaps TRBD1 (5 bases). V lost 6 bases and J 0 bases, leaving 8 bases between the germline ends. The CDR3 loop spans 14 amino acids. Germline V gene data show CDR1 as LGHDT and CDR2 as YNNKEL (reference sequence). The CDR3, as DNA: TGTGCCAGCAGTCAACAGGCAACTAATGAAAAACTGTTTTTT. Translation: CASSQQATNEKLFF.

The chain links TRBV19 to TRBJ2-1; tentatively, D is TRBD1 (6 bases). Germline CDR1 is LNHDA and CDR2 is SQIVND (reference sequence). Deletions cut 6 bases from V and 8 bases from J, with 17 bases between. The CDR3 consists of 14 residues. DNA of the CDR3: TGTGCCAGTAGGAAACAGGCCTCAGGGGATGAGCAGTTCTTC. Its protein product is CASRKQASGDEQFF. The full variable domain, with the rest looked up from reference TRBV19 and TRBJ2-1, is DGGITQSPKYLFRKEGQNVTLSCEQNLNHDAMYWYRQDPGQGLRLIYYSQIVNDFQKGDIAEGYSVSREKKESFPLTVTSAQKNPTAFYLCASRKQASGDEQFFGPGTRLTVL.

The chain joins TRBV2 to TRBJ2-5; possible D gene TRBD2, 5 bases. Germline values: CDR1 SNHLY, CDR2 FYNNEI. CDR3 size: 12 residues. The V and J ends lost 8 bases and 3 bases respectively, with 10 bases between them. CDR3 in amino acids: CASALLEETQYF. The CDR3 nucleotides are TGTGCCAGCGCTTTACTAGAAGAGACCCAGTACTTC. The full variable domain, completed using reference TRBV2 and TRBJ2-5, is EPEVTQTPSHQVTQMGQEVILRCVPISNHLYFYWYRQILGQKVEFLVSFYNNEISEKSEIFDDQFSVERPDGSNFTLKIRSTKLEDSAMYFCASALLEETQYFGPGTRLLVL.

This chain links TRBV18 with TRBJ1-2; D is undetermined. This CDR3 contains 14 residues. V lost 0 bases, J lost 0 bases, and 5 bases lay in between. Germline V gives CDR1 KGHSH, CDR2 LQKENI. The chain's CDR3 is CASSPPFTNYGYTF. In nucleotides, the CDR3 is TGTGCCAGCTCACCACCGTTCACTAACTATGGCTACACCTTC.

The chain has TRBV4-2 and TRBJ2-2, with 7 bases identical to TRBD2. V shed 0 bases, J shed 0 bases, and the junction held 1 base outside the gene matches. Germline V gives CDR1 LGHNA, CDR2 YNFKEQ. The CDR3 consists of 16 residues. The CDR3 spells CASSQDGGSNTGELFF. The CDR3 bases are TGTGCCAGCAGCCAAGACGGGGGGTCGAACACCGGGGAGCTGTTTTTT.